Listed here are 10 T cell receptor beta chains from one sample, sequenced in a study of cytomegalovirus exposure and HLA in healthy donors. The study ran its PCR with 60 Vbeta and 13 Jbeta primers. Some clones are missing from TCRdb's copy, which holds only in-frame ones; the method was immunoSEQ multiplex PCR. The sample lists around 130,000 clones, around 77% occurring once. Sequencing was performed on PBMCs. These receptors all stem from a man aged 45-65 years in good health and CMV-seronegative.

This clone was observed a single time. The chain combines TRBV30 with TRBJ2-2, with D possibly matching TRBD2 (6 bases). In germline, CDR1 is GTSNPN, CDR2 SVGIG (reference sequence). The CDR3 spans 17 residues. V gave up 1 base and J gave up 2 bases, with 17 bases separating them. The CDR3 DNA sequence: TGTGCCTGGAGTGGGTCCTTTGGCGGGATTAACACCGGGGAGCTGTTTTTT. Residues: CAWSGSFGGINTGELFF.

V gene TRBV28 combines with J gene TRBJ1-4; no definite D call. Looked up from germline, CDR1 is MDHEN and CDR2 is SYDVKM. The CDR3 has 16 amino acids. The V end was cut by 5 bases, the J end by 5 bases, with 18 bases between. Here the CDR3 reads CASSNTRGKSNEKLFF. CDR3 DNA: TGTGCCAGCAGTAACACACGAGGGAAAAGCAATGAAAAACTGTTTTTT.

V gene TRBV9 combines with J gene TRBJ2-1; 8 nucleotides agree with TRBD2. Germline V CDR1 and CDR2: SGDLS, YYNGEE. Losses at the gene ends were 3 bases for V and 3 bases for J; bases not matched to a gene: 2. The CDR3 is made up of 14 amino acids. Written as DNA, the CDR3 is TGTGCCAGCAGCGCCGGGGGGGGCTACAATGAGCAGTTCTTC. It translates to CASSAGGGYNEQFF.

The V call is TRBV19, the J call TRBJ2-2, with a possible D match to TRBD2 (6 bases). The germline V gene encodes CDR1 LNHDA and CDR2 SQIVND (reference sequence). V lost 4 bases and J 6 bases, leaving 15 bases between the germline ends. CDR3 size: 15 residues. CDR3 loop: CASSTTRGMAGELFF. Written as DNA, the CDR3 is TGTGCCAGTAGTACAACCCGCGGGATGGCCGGGGAGCTGTTTTTT.

The gene calls are TRBV18 and TRBJ2-7, with TRBD1 identical over 7 bases. The ends lost 4 bases at V and 6 bases at J; junction bases unmatched: 15. CDR1 and CDR2 (germline): KGHSH, LQKENI. The CDR3 has 16 residues. This chain's CDR3 is CASSLQGRTGIAEQYF. The CDR3, as DNA: TGTGCCAGCTCACTTCAGGGCCGGACAGGTATAGCCGAGCAGTACTTC. Complete variable domain (other parts from reference TRBV18 and TRBJ2-7): NAGVMQNPRHLVRRRGQEARLRCSPMKGHSHVYWYRQLPEEGLKFMVYLQKENIIDESGMPKERFSAEFPKEGPSILRIQQVVRGDSAAYFCASSLQGRTGIAEQYFGPGTRLTVT.

This clone was observed a single time. The chain uses TRBV2 and TRBJ2-1, with TRBD2 matching over 16 bases. The V gene end was trimmed by 9 bases and the J gene end by 5 bases; junction bases not matched to a gene: 4. Germline loops: CDR1 SNHLY, CDR2 FYNNEI. This CDR3 region has 15 residues. CDR3 coding DNA: TGTGCCAGGGGACTAGCGGGAGGGCCGAACAATGAGCAGTTCTTC. Translation gives CARGLAGGPNNEQFF.

The chain is built from TRBV6-6 and TRBJ2-7, with TRBD2 matching over 13 bases. Trimming removed 6 bases from V and 5 bases from J; junction bases left unmatched: 7. This CDR3 spans 15 amino acids. Looked up from germline, CDR1 is MNHNY and CDR2 is SVGAGI (reference sequence). This chain's CDR3 is CASSQLAGGPHEQYF. As DNA, the CDR3 is TGTGCCAGCAGCCAACTAGCGGGAGGGCCGCACGAGCAGTACTTC.

The chain links TRBV28 to TRBJ2-1, with a tentative D call TRBD2 (6 bases). This CDR3 comprises 16 residues. Germline-derived CDR1 and CDR2 are MDHEN and SYDVKM. The V end lost 6 bases, the J end lost 5 bases, and 20 bases lay between the germline ends. CDR3 in DNA: TGTGCCAGCAGCAACACGGAGGGCCTGCGGGACAATGAGCAGTTCTTC. This sequence encodes CASSNTEGLRDNEQFF.

The sample holds one count of this clone. This rearrangement joins TRBV19 to TRBJ2-1; 7 bases align to TRBD2. CDR3 length: 17 amino acids. CDR1 is LNHDA, CDR2 SQIVND, per germline (reference sequence). With V trimmed by 7 bases and J by 6 bases, 18 bases remained unmatched. CDR3 DNA: TGTGCCAGTAATACTATAGGGGCGGGAGCCCCCCTCAATGAGCAGTTCTTC. Translated: CASNTIGAGAPLNEQFF.

The rearrangement links TRBV5-4 to TRBJ2-5, with 10 bases lining up with TRBD2. The CDR3 is 15 amino acids. V was clipped by 0 bases and J by 5 bases; unmatched bases: 4. The germline gives CDR1 SGHNT, CDR2 YYREEE (reference sequence). This chain's CDR3 is CASSLASGRGETQYF. CDR3 DNA sequence: TGTGCCAGCAGCTTGGCTAGCGGGAGAGGTGAGACCCAGTACTTC.